This TCR beta chain comes out of a study of blood T cell repertoires in COVID-19. The germline V gene encodes CDR1 SNHLY and CDR2 FYNNEI. V trimming: 11 bases; J trimming: 7 bases; junction bases outside the gene matches: 3. The CDR3 length is 11 residues. Under the authors' procedure: The assay estimated nucleated cells by amplifying reference gene primers. TCRdb's table, derived via immunoSEQ multiplex PCR, lists solely in-frame clones and lacks some. That table is the source of V, J and clone size, and D and trimming were worked out from the DNA. The repertoire holds tens of thousands of clones, 85% to 90% seen once, with under 20% in the top ten.

This clonotype originated in a human donor in a cohort sampled during active COVID-19. Input material: peripheral blood. The chain is built from TRBV2 and TRBJ1-3; 9 bases line up with TRBD1. In DNA, the CDR3 is TGTGCCTCAGGACAGGGGAACACCATATATTTT. Translating it yields CASGQGNTIYF.